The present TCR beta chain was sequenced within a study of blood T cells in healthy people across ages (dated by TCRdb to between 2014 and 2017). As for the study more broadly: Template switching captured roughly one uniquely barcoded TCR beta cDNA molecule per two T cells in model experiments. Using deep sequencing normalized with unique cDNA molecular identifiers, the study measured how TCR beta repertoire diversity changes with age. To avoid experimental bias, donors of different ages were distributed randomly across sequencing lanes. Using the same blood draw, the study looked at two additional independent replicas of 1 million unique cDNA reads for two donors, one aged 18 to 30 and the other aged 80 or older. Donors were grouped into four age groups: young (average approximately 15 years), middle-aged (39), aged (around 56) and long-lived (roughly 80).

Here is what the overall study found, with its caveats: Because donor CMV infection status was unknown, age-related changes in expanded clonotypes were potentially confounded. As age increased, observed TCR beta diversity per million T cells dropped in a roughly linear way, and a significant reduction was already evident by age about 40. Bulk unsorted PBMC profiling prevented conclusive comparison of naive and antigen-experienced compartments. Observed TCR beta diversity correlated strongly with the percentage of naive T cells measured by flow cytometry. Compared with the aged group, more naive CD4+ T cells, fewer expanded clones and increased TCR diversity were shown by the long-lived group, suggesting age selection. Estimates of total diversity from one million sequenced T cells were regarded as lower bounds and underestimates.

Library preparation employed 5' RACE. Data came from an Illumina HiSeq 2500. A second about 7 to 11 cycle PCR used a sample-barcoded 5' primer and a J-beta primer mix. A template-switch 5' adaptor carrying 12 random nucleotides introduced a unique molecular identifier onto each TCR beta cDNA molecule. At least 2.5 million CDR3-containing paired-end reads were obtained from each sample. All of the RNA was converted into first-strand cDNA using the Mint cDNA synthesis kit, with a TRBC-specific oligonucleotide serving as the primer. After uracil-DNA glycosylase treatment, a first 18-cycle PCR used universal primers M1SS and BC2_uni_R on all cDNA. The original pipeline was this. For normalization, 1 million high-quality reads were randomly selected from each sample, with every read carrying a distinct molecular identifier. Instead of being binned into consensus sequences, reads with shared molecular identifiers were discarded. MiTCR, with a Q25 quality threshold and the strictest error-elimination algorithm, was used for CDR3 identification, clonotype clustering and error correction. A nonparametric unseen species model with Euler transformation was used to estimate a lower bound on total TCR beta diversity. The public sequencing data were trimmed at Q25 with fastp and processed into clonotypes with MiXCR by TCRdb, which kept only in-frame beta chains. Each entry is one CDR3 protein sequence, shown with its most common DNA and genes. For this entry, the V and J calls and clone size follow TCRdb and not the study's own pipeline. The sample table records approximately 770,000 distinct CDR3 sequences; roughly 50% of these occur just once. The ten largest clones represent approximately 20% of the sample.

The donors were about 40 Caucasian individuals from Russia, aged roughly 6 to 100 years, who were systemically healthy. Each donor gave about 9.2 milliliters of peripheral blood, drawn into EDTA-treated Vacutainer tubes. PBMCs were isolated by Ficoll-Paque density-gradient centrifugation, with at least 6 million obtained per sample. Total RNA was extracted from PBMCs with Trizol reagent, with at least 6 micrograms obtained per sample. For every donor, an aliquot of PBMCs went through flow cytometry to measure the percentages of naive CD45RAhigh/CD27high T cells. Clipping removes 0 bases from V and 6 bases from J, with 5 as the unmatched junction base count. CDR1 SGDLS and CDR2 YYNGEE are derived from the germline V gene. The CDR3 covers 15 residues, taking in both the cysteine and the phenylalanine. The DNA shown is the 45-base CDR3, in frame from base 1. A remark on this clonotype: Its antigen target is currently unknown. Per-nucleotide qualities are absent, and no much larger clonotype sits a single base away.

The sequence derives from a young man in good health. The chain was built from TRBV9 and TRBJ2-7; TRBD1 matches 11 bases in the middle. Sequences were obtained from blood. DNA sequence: TGTGCCAGCAGCGTAGCCTCAGGGACAGGGGGCGAGCAGTACTTC. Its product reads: CASSVASGTGGEQYF.